A selection of T cell receptor beta chains follows, all from one sample in a study of T-cell memory formation after mild COVID-19. TCRdb analysed the 5' RACE reads with MiXCR anew, one entry per CDR3 protein. Of about 110,000 distinct CDR3 sequences in the sample, about a fifth were seen once. Sequencing used PBMCs or a T cell subset sorted from them (not recorded which). The receptors stem from a young man who had mild COVID-19 (a few samples of this study predate the infection). Cell type and time point are not known. Both conserved end residues are part of each CDR3. Fields, in order: J gene, clone size, D gene, V gene, CDR3 protein, CDR3 DNA. A D gene is named only where the DNA matches it firmly. Rows give clone size only sometimes, using once, few, many, or a class for an expanded clone.

j_call: TRBJ1-1
clone_size: few
d_call: -
v_call: TRBV11-2
cdr3_aa: CASSLGGTPFYDTEAFF
cdr3_nt: TGTGCCAGCAGCTTAGGGGGGACACCTTTTTATGACACTGAAGCTTTCTTT

j_call: TRBJ2-1
clone_size: -
d_call: TRBD1
v_call: TRBV9
cdr3_aa: CASSPSGTGLPEQFF
cdr3_nt: TGTGCCAGCAGCCCATCCGGGACAGGGTTACCTGAGCAGTTCTTC

j_call: TRBJ2-4
clone_size: few
d_call: TRBD1
v_call: TRBV20-1
cdr3_aa: CSAESGTGGNIQYF
cdr3_nt: TGCAGTGCGGAATCCGGGACAGGGGGAAACATTCAGTACTTC

j_call: TRBJ1-1
clone_size: few
d_call: -
v_call: TRBV4-1
cdr3_aa: CASSQLGRLPDPEAFF
cdr3_nt: TGCGCCAGCAGCCAATTAGGGCGACTCCCGGACCCTGAAGCTTTCTTT

j_call: TRBJ2-6
clone_size: -
d_call: -
v_call: TRBV6-1
cdr3_aa: CASSLQRSGANVLTF
cdr3_nt: TGTGCCAGCAGTCTACAAAGATCTGGGGCCAACGTCCTGACTTTC

j_call: TRBJ2-7
clone_size: -
d_call: TRBD1
v_call: TRBV5-1
cdr3_aa: CASSSGQEAYEQYF
cdr3_nt: TGCGCCAGCAGCTCAGGACAGGAGGCCTACGAGCAGTACTTC

j_call: TRBJ1-6
clone_size: -
d_call: TRBD1
v_call: TRBV5-6
cdr3_aa: CASSRDRVNPYNSPLHF
cdr3_nt: TGTGCCAGCAGTCGGGACAGGGTGAACCCCTATAATTCACCCCTCCACTTT

j_call: TRBJ2-7
clone_size: few
d_call: -
v_call: TRBV6-2/TRBV6-3
cdr3_aa: CASSLKHAFDEQYF
cdr3_nt: TGTGCCAGCAGTTTGAAGCATGCGTTCGACGAGCAGTACTTC

j_call: TRBJ2-7
clone_size: few
d_call: TRBD2
v_call: TRBV12-5
cdr3_aa: CASGSSGSSYEQYF
cdr3_nt: TGTGCTAGTGGTTCTAGCGGAAGCTCCTACGAGCAGTACTTC

j_call: TRBJ1-2
clone_size: few
d_call: -
v_call: TRBV4-1
cdr3_aa: CASSYTENYGYTF
cdr3_nt: TGCGCCAGCAGTTATACAGAGAACTATGGCTACACCTTC

j_call: TRBJ2-1
clone_size: -
d_call: -
v_call: TRBV6-5
cdr3_aa: CASSYRGTYNEQFF
cdr3_nt: TGTGCCAGCAGTTACCGGGGAACCTACAATGAGCAGTTCTTC

j_call: TRBJ1-5
clone_size: -
d_call: -
v_call: TRBV6-5
cdr3_aa: CASSYGGNQPQHF
cdr3_nt: TGTGCCAGCAGTTACGGGGGAAATCAGCCCCAGCATTTT

j_call: TRBJ2-3
clone_size: -
d_call: TRBD2
v_call: TRBV7-6
cdr3_aa: CASSQSGGVDTQYF
cdr3_nt: TGTGCCAGCAGCCAATCGGGGGGGGTGGATACGCAGTATTTT

j_call: TRBJ1-1
clone_size: -
d_call: -
v_call: TRBV29-1
cdr3_aa: CSVDWRGTEAFF
cdr3_nt: TGCAGCGTTGACTGGAGGGGCACTGAAGCTTTCTTT

j_call: TRBJ2-3
clone_size: -
d_call: TRBD1
v_call: TRBV20-1
cdr3_aa: CSARELKGAGQYF
cdr3_nt: TGCAGTGCTAGAGAGTTAAAGGGGGCAGGGCAGTATTTT

j_call: TRBJ2-1
clone_size: -
d_call: TRBD2
v_call: TRBV20-1
cdr3_aa: CSARDYSGRMTNEQFF
cdr3_nt: TGCAGTGCTAGAGACTATAGCGGGAGGATGACGAATGAGCAGTTCTTC

j_call: TRBJ2-7
clone_size: -
d_call: TRBD1
v_call: TRBV30
cdr3_aa: CAWDRGYEQYF
cdr3_nt: TGTGCCTGGGACAGGGGATACGAGCAGTACTTC

j_call: TRBJ1-3
clone_size: -
d_call: -
v_call: TRBV12-3/TRBV12-4
cdr3_aa: CASSSQNGNTIYF
cdr3_nt: TGTGCCAGCAGTTCCCAAAATGGAAACACCATATATTTT

j_call: TRBJ1-3
clone_size: many
d_call: -
v_call: TRBV7-9
cdr3_aa: CASSRHIPSGNTIYF
cdr3_nt: TGTGCCAGCAGCCGTCACATCCCCTCTGGAAACACCATATATTTT